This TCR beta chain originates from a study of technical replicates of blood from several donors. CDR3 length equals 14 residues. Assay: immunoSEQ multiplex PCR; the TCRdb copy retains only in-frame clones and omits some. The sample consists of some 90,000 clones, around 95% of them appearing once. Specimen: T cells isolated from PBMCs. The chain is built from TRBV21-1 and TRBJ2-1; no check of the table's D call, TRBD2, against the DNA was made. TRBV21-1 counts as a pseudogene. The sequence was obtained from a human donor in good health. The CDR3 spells CASSQPTRYNEQFF. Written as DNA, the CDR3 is TGTGCCAGCTCCCAACCAACTCGGTACAATGAGCAGTTCTTC.